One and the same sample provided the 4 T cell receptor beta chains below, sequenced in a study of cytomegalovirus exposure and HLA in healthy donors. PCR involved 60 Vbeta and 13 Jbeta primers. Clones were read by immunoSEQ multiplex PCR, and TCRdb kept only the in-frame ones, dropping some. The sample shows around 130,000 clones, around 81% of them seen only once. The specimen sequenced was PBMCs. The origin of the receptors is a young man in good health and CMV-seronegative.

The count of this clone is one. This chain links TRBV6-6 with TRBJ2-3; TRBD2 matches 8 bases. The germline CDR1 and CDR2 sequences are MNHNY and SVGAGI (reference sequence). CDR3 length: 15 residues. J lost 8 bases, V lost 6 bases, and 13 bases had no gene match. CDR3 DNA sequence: TGTGCCAGCAGATTCCCGGGACTAGATGTGGGTACGCAGTATTTT. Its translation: CASRFPGLDVGTQYF.

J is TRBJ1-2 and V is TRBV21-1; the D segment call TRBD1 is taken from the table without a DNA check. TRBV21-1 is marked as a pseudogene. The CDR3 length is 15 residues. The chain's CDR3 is CASSKRQGKNYGYTF. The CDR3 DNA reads TGTGCCAGCAGCAAAAGACAGGGGAAAAACTATGGCTACACCTTC.

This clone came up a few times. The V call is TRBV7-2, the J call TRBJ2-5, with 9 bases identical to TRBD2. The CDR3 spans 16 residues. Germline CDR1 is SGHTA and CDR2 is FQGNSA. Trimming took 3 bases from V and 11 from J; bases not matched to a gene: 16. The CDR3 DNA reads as TGTGCCAGCAGCTTGACGCTGCGGGGGGGCCCTGGGGAGCAGTACTTC. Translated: CASSLTLRGGPGEQYF.

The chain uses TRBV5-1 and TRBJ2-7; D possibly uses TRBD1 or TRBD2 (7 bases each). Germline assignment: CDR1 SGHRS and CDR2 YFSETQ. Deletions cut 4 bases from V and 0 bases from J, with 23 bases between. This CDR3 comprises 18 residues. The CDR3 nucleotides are TGCGCCAGCAGCCTGGGGGGGGCGGGACAGAGACCCTCCTACGAGCAGTACTTC. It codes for CASSLGGAGQRPSYEQYF.